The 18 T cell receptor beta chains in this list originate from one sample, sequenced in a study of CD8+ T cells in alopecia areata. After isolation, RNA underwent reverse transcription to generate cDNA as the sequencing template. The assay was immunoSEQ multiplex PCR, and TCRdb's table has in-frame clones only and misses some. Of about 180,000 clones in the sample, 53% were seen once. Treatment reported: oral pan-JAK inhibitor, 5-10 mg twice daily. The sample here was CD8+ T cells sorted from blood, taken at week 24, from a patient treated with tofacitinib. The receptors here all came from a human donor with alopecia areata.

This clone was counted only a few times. The chain's CDR3 is CASSEGQEYYSNQPQHF. CDR3 bases: TGTGCCAGCAGCGAGGGACAGGAATACTATAGCAATCAGCCCCAGCATTTT. The V and J genes are TRBV28 and TRBJ1-5; 8 nucleotides align to TRBD1. In germline, CDR1 is MDHEN, CDR2 SYDVKM. The junction had 10 bases not matched to a gene; V was cut back by 6 bases and J by 0 bases. The CDR3 is made up of 17 amino acids.

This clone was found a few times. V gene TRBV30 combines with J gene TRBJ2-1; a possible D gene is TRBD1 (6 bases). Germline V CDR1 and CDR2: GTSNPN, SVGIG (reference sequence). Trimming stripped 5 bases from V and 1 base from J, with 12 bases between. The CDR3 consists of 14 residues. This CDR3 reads CAWEAGASYNEQFF. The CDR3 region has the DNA TGTGCCTGGGAAGCAGGGGCATCCTACAATGAGCAGTTCTTC. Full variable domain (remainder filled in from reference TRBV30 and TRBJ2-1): SQTIHQWPATLVQPVGSPLSLECTVEGTSNPNLYWYRQAAGRGLQLLFYSVGIGQISSEVPQNLSASRPQDRQFILSSKKLLLSDSGFYLCAWEAGASYNEQFFGPGTRLTVL.

CDR3: CAWSPGTSGGVDTQYF. The CDR3 region has the DNA TGTGCCTGGAGCCCCGGGACTAGCGGGGGGGTGGATACGCAGTATTTT. This chain joins TRBV30 and TRBJ2-3; 16 bases map to TRBD2. Germline V lookup: CDR1 GTSNPN, CDR2 SVGIG (reference sequence). This CDR3 contains 16 residues. V lost 3 bases and J lost 6; bases outside the gene matches: 6.

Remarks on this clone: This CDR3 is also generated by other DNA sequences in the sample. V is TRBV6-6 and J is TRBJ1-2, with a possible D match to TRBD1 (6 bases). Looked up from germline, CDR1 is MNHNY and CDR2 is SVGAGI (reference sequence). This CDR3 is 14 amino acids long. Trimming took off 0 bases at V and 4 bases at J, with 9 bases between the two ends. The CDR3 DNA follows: TGTGCCAGCAGTTACTCGGAAGGGGGCTATGGCTACACCTTC. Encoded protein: CASSYSEGGYGYTF.

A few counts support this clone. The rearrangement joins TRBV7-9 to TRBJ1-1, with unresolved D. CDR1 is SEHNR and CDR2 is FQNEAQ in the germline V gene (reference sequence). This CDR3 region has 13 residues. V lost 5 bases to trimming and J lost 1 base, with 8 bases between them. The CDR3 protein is CASSRTRNTEAFF. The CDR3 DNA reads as TGTGCCAGCAGCCGAACAAGGAACACTGAAGCTTTCTTT.

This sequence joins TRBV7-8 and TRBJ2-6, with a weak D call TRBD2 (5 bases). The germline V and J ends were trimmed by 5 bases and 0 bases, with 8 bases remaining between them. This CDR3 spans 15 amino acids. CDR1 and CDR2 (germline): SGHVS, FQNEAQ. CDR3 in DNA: TGTGCCAGCAGCGTTAGCGCCTCTGGGGCCAACGTCCTGACTTTC. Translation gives CASSVSASGANVLTF.

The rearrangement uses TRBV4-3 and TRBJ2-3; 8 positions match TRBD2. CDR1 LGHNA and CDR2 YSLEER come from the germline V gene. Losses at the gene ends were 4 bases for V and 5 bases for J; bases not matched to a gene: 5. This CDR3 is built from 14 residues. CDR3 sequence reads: CASSPRGGQDTQYF. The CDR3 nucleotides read TGCGCCAGCAGCCCTCGGGGGGGACAAGATACGCAGTATTTT.

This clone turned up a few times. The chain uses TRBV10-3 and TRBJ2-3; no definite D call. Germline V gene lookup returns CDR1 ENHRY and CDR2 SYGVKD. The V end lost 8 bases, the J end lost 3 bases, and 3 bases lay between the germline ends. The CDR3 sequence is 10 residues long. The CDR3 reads CAIGTDTQYF. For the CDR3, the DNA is TGTGCCATCGGTACAGATACGCAGTATTTT.

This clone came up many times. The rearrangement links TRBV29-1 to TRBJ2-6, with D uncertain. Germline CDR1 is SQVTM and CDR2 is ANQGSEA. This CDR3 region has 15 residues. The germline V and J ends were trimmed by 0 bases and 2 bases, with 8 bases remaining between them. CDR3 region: CSVEDPGTGANVLTF. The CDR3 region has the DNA TGCAGCGTTGAAGATCCAGGAACTGGGGCCAACGTCCTGACTTTC.

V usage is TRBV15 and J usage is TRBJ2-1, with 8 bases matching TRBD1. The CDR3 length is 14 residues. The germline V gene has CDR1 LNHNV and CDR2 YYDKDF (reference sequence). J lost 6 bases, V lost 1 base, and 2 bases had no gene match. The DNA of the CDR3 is TGTGCCACCAGCAGAGTTGGGACAGGCAATGAGCAGTTCTTC. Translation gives CATSRVGTGNEQFF.

The CDR3 DNA follows: TGTGCCAGCAGTTCCTTAGGGATCTACGAGCAGTACTTC. Protein product: CASSSLGIYEQYF. The V call is TRBV5-6, the J call TRBJ2-7; D unresolved. V was trimmed by 5 bases and J by 3 bases, leaving 12 bases between them. Germline CDR1 and CDR2: SGHDT and YYEEEE. The CDR3 is made up of 13 amino acids.

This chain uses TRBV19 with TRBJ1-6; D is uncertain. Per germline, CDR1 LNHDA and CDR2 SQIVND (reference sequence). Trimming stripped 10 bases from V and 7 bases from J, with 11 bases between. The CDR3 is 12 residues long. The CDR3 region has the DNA TGTGCCACCCAGGCCAGGAATTCACCCCTCCACTTT. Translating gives CATQARNSPLHF.

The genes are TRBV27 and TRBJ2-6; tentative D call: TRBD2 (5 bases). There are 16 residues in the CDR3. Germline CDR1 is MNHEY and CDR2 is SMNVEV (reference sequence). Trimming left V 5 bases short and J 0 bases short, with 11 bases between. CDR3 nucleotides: TGTGCCAGCAGTACAATCACTAGCTCTGGGGCCAACGTCCTGACTTTC. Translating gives CASSTITSSGANVLTF. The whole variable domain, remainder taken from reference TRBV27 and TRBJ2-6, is EAQVTQNPRYLITVTGKKLTVTCSQNMNHEYMSWYRQDPGLGLRQIYYSMNVEVTDKGDVPEGYKVSRKEKRNFPLILESPSPNQTSLYFCASSTITSSGANVLTFGAGSRLTVL.

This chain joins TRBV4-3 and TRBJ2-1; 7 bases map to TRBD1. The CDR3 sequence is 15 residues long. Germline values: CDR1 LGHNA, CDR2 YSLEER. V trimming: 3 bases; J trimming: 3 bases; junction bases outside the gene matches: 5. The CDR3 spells CASSHDRDSYNEQFF. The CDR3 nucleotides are TGCGCCAGCAGCCATGACAGGGACAGCTACAATGAGCAGTTCTTC.

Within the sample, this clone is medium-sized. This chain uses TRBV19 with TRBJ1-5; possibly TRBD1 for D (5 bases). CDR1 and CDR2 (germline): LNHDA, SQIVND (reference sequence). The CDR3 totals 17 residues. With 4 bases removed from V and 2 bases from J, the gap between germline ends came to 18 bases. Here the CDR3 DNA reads TGTGCCAGTAGTACCTATACAGGAAATTCGGGCAATCAGCCCCAGCATTTT. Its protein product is CASSTYTGNSGNQPQHF.

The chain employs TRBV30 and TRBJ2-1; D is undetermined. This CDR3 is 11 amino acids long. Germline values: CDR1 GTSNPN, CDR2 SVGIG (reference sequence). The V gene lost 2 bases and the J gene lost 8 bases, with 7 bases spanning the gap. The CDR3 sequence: CAWSPSYEQFF. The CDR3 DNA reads TGTGCCTGGAGTCCTAGTTATGAGCAGTTCTTC.

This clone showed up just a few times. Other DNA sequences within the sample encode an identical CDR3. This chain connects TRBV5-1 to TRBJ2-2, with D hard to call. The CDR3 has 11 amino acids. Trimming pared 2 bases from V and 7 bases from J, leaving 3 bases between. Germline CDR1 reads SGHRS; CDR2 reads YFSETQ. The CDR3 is CASSFGGELFF. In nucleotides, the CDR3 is TGCGCCAGCAGCTTTGGCGGGGAGCTGTTTTTT.

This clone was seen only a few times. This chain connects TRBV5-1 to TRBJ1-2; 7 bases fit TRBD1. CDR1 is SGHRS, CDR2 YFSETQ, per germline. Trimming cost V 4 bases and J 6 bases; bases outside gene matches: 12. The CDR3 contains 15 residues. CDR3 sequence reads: CASSPGQAHFDGYTF. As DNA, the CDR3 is TGCGCCAGCAGCCCCGGACAGGCGCACTTCGATGGCTACACCTTC.